This record concerns one TCR beta chain sequence. These data are taken from a study of shared clonotypes between healthy human individuals. Across the study: A couple of women and a few men aged 18 to 49 served as donors.

The protocol was immunoSEQ multiplex PCR, while the TCRdb copy is restricted to in-frame clones and leaves out a portion. The sample shows nearly 2 million clones, about 95% of them seen only once. Selected positively for CCR7 and CD45RO-negative, naive CD8 cells excluded terminally differentiated effector memory CD45RA+ cells. V lost 2 bases and J lost 0, with 12 bases in between. The CDR3 extends over 17 amino acids. Germline loops: CDR1 SGHKS, CDR2 YYEKEE (reference sequence). This clonotype originated in a man younger than 35 in good health. V and J are TRBV5-5 and TRBJ2-6, with D possibly matching TRBD2 (5 bases). The sequenced sample was naive CD8+ T cells sorted from blood. CDR3 region: CASSFRLPGSGANVLTF. The CDR3 DNA sequence: TGTGCCAGCAGCTTCAGACTACCCGGCTCTGGGGCCAACGTCCTGACTTTC.